A selection of T cell receptor beta chains follows, all from one sample in a study of blood T cell repertoires in COVID-19. Some clones are missing from TCRdb's copy, which holds only in-frame ones; the method was immunoSEQ multiplex PCR. The sample consists of just under 350,000 clones, around nine tenths of them appearing once. The sample consisted of peripheral blood. Every receptor here comes from a woman in her sixties or seventies with COVID-19, enrolled during active disease. Each CDR3 is given with its conserved first and last residue. Each record gives: clone size, J gene, D gene, V gene, CDR3 protein, CDR3 DNA. The D gene is left open where the match is weak. Some rows have no size entry. The others give once, few or many, or a class for an expanded clone.

abundance: -; j_gene: TRBJ1-2; d_gene: TRBD1; v_gene: TRBV6-5; CDR3aa: CASGTAVPYGYTF; CDR3nt: TGTGCCAGCGGGACAGCCGTTCCCTATGGCTACACCTTC
abundance: few; j_gene: TRBJ2-5; d_gene: TRBD2; v_gene: TRBV6-5; CDR3aa: CASSRTSGPQETQYF; CDR3nt: TGTGCCAGCAGCAGGACTAGCGGACCTCAAGAGACCCAGTACTTC
abundance: -; j_gene: TRBJ2-2; d_gene: TRBD1; v_gene: TRBV29-1; CDR3aa: CSGTGHTGELFF; CDR3nt: TGCAGCGGGACAGGTCACACCGGGGAGCTGTTTTTT
abundance: -; j_gene: TRBJ1-4; d_gene: TRBD1; v_gene: TRBV24-1; CDR3aa: CATSDPRQGAEKLFF; CDR3nt: TGTGCCACCAGTGACCCTCGACAGGGGGCGGAAAAACTGTTTTTT
abundance: -; j_gene: TRBJ1-2; d_gene: -; v_gene: TRBV21-1; CDR3aa: CASSKSEGSYGYTF; CDR3nt: TGTGCCAGCAGCAAATCGGAGGGGTCCTATGGCTACACCTTC
abundance: -; j_gene: TRBJ2-2; d_gene: -; v_gene: TRBV11-2; CDR3aa: CASSSLRVNTGELFF; CDR3nt: TGTGCCAGCAGCTCGCTGCGGGTGAACACCGGGGAGCTGTTTTTT
abundance: -; j_gene: TRBJ1-2; d_gene: TRBD1; v_gene: TRBV4-1; CDR3aa: CASSQDPGGNYGYTF; CDR3nt: TGCGCCAGCAGCCAAGATCCAGGGGGAAACTATGGCTACACCTTC
abundance: -; j_gene: TRBJ1-1; d_gene: -; v_gene: TRBV27; CDR3aa: CASSLSRRENTEAFF; CDR3nt: TGTGCCAGCAGTTTATCACGCAGGGAGAACACTGAAGCTTTCTTT
abundance: -; j_gene: TRBJ1-4; d_gene: -; v_gene: TRBV24-1; CDR3aa: CATSEGTYEKLFF; CDR3nt: TGTGCCACCAGTGAGGGCACCTATGAAAAACTGTTTTTT
abundance: -; j_gene: TRBJ1-3; d_gene: TRBD1; v_gene: TRBV9; CDR3aa: CASSEDGTGGNTIYF; CDR3nt: TGTGCCAGCAGCGAGGACGGGACAGGGGGAAACACCATATATTTT
abundance: once; j_gene: TRBJ1-3; d_gene: TRBD1; v_gene: TRBV7-2; CDR3aa: CASSYAQGAFGNTIYF; CDR3nt: TGTGCCAGCAGCTACGCCCAGGGGGCATTCGGAAACACCATATATTTT
abundance: -; j_gene: TRBJ2-2; d_gene: -; v_gene: TRBV14; CDR3aa: CASSPWGDSGELFF; CDR3nt: TGTGCCAGCAGCCCCTGGGGGGACTCCGGGGAGCTGTTTTTT
abundance: once; j_gene: TRBJ1-4; d_gene: TRBD1; v_gene: TRBV7-9; CDR3aa: CASSSDRASTNEKLFF; CDR3nt: TGTGCCAGCAGTTCGGACAGGGCGTCAACTAATGAAAAACTGTTTTTT
abundance: -; j_gene: TRBJ2-1; d_gene: -; v_gene: TRBV9; CDR3aa: CASSVASGNEQFF; CDR3nt: TGTGCCAGCAGCGTAGCTAGTGGGAATGAGCAGTTCTTC
abundance: -; j_gene: TRBJ1-5; d_gene: TRBD1; v_gene: TRBV19; CDR3aa: CASSPDRESQPQHF; CDR3nt: TGTGCCAGTAGTCCTGACAGGGAAAGCCAGCCCCAGCATTTT
abundance: -; j_gene: TRBJ2-1; d_gene: TRBD2; v_gene: TRBV24-1; CDR3aa: CATSGGGNEQFF; CDR3nt: TGTGCCACCAGTGGGGGGGGCAATGAGCAGTTCTTC
abundance: few; j_gene: TRBJ1-5; d_gene: -; v_gene: TRBV3-1/TRBV3-2; CDR3aa: CASSSGLQPQHF; CDR3nt: TGTGCCAGCAGCTCAGGGCTTCAGCCCCAGCATTTT
abundance: -; j_gene: TRBJ1-1; d_gene: TRBD1; v_gene: TRBV5-1; CDR3aa: CASKEGQGNTEAFF; CDR3nt: TGCGCCAGCAAAGAAGGACAGGGGAACACTGAAGCTTTCTTT
abundance: -; j_gene: TRBJ1-6; d_gene: -; v_gene: TRBV6-5; CDR3aa: CASSPQNSYNSPLHF; CDR3nt: TGTGCCAGCAGCCCACAGAACTCCTATAATTCACCCCTCCACTTT
abundance: once; j_gene: TRBJ1-1; d_gene: TRBD1; v_gene: TRBV28; CDR3aa: CASSGQGEVTEAFF; CDR3nt: TGTGCCAGCAGTGGACAGGGAGAGGTAACTGAAGCTTTCTTT
abundance: -; j_gene: TRBJ2-5; d_gene: -; v_gene: TRBV28; CDR3aa: CASTSAGYQETQYF; CDR3nt: TGTGCCAGCACCTCGGCGGGGTACCAAGAGACCCAGTACTTC
abundance: -; j_gene: TRBJ2-6; d_gene: -; v_gene: TRBV27; CDR3aa: CASSPGGIFSGANVLTF; CDR3nt: TGTGCCAGCAGCCCCGGCGGAATCTTCTCTGGGGCCAACGTCCTGACTTTC
abundance: -; j_gene: TRBJ2-1; d_gene: TRBD2; v_gene: TRBV5-1; CDR3aa: CASSLRPIGGGNNEQFF; CDR3nt: TGCGCCAGCAGCTTAAGACCCATTGGCGGGGGAAACAATGAGCAGTTCTTC
abundance: few; j_gene: TRBJ1-1; d_gene: -; v_gene: TRBV28; CDR3aa: CASSLTTGAFF; CDR3nt: TGTGCCAGCAGTTTGACCACGGGGGCTTTCTTT
abundance: -; j_gene: TRBJ1-1; d_gene: TRBD1; v_gene: TRBV19; CDR3aa: CAIKEGTGKGDTEAFF; CDR3nt: TGTGCCATCAAAGAGGGGACAGGGAAGGGAGACACTGAAGCTTTCTTT
abundance: -; j_gene: TRBJ1-2; d_gene: TRBD1; v_gene: TRBV3-1/TRBV3-2; CDR3aa: CASREGAKGYTF; CDR3nt: TGTGCCAGCAGAGAGGGGGCGAAAGGCTACACCTTC
abundance: -; j_gene: TRBJ1-1; d_gene: -; v_gene: TRBV30; CDR3aa: CACSPRGTEAFF; CDR3nt: TGTGCCTGTTCCCCTAGGGGCACTGAAGCTTTCTTT
abundance: -; j_gene: TRBJ1-2; d_gene: TRBD1; v_gene: TRBV29-1; CDR3aa: CSVEPGQKSYGYTF; CDR3nt: TGCAGCGTTGAACCGGGACAGAAGAGCTATGGCTACACCTTC
abundance: -; j_gene: TRBJ1-1; d_gene: -; v_gene: TRBV7-2; CDR3aa: CASSLEGSNTEAFF; CDR3nt: TGTGCCAGCAGCTTAGAGGGGTCGAACACTGAAGCTTTCTTT
abundance: -; j_gene: TRBJ1-6; d_gene: TRBD1; v_gene: TRBV28; CDR3aa: CASRPGTGGLVNSPLHF; CDR3nt: TGTGCCAGCCGTCCCGGGACAGGGGGACTTGTTAATTCACCCCTCCACTTT
abundance: few; j_gene: TRBJ2-5; d_gene: TRBD2; v_gene: TRBV9; CDR3aa: CASSVSGGNQETQYF; CDR3nt: TGTGCCAGCAGCGTTAGCGGGGGGAACCAAGAGACCCAGTACTTC
abundance: -; j_gene: TRBJ1-5; d_gene: TRBD1; v_gene: TRBV24-1; CDR3aa: CATSDTGVGQPQHF; CDR3nt: TGTGCCACCAGTGATACAGGGGTGGGTCAGCCCCAGCATTTT
abundance: -; j_gene: TRBJ2-1; d_gene: TRBD2; v_gene: TRBV7-2; CDR3aa: CASSSGLAMNEQFF; CDR3nt: TGTGCCAGCAGCTCCGGACTAGCGATGAATGAGCAGTTCTTC
abundance: -; j_gene: TRBJ2-1; d_gene: TRBD2; v_gene: TRBV11-2; CDR3aa: CASSLSGAGGFDEQFF; CDR3nt: TGTGCCAGCAGCTTAAGTGGAGCGGGGGGATTCGATGAGCAGTTCTTC
abundance: -; j_gene: TRBJ2-1; d_gene: -; v_gene: TRBV12-3/TRBV12-4; CDR3aa: CASSDGAYNEQFF; CDR3nt: TGTGCCAGCAGTGACGGGGCCTACAATGAGCAGTTCTTC
abundance: -; j_gene: TRBJ1-3; d_gene: -; v_gene: TRBV3-1/TRBV3-2; CDR3aa: CASSHDAGGFLGNTIYF; CDR3nt: TGTGCCAGCAGCCACGACGCGGGGGGTTTTTTAGGAAACACCATATATTTT
abundance: -; j_gene: TRBJ1-5; d_gene: -; v_gene: TRBV15; CDR3aa: CATSLRRNQPQHF; CDR3nt: TGTGCCACCAGCTTGAGGCGCAATCAGCCCCAGCATTTT